Following are 16 T cell receptor beta chains from one sample sequenced in a study of blood T cell repertoires in COVID-19 (dated by TCRdb to the early 2020s). The library was produced with the immunoSEQ multiplex PCR assay. In its TCRdb copy, this immuneACCESS table keeps in-frame sequences only and misses some clones. Where compared with another copy, unresolved V genes explain less than half of these, and the others have no known cause. The sample table shows about 220,000 clones, and 82% are seen once. The biggest ten clones account for 3.6% of the sample. The sequencing sample was made of peripheral blood. The receptors shown here come from a woman of 80 years or more with acute or convalescent COVID-19.

This chain uses TRBV7-9 with TRBJ1-1; weak D call: TRBD1 (6 bases). This CDR3 contains 14 residues. V shed 1 base and J shed 2 bases, with 8 bases lying between them. Germline values: CDR1 SEHNR, CDR2 FQNEAQ (reference sequence). CDR3 amino acids: CASSLGTANTEAFF. In DNA, the CDR3 is TGTGCCAGCAGCTTAGGGACAGCCAACACTGAAGCTTTCTTT.

CDR3 protein: CATSDALDRKGTDTQYF. In DNA, the CDR3 is TGTGCCACCAGTGATGCCCTTGACAGAAAGGGGACAGATACGCAGTATTTT. The chain joins TRBV24-1 to TRBJ2-3; D is perhaps TRBD1 (5 bases). V was cut by 3 bases and J by 3 bases, with 18 bases left in between. Germline V gene lookup returns CDR1 KGHDR and CDR2 SFDVKD. The CDR3 is made up of 17 amino acids.

This chain connects TRBV7-9 to TRBJ2-5; TRBD1 might be the D (6 bases). The CDR3 covers 14 residues. CDR1 SEHNR and CDR2 FQNEAQ come from the germline V gene (reference sequence). Trimming removed 1 base from V and 4 bases from J, with 10 bases in between. CDR3 nucleotide sequence: TGTGCCAGCAGCTTAGGTAGAGGGGGAGAGACCCAGTACTTC. Encoded protein: CASSLGRGGETQYF.

The V call is TRBV19, the J call TRBJ1-4; tentatively, D is TRBD1 (6 bases). V was shortened by 7 bases and J by 0 bases, with 12 bases between the two germline ends. CDR3 length: 15 residues. The germline gives CDR1 LNHDA, CDR2 SQIVND (reference sequence). The CDR3 coding sequence is TGTGCCAGTAAAGAGGGGGGGGCAACTAATGAAAAACTGTTTTTT. Amino acids: CASKEGGATNEKLFF.

This chain uses TRBV18 with TRBJ1-1; 7 bases match TRBD1. Trimming cost V 5 bases and J 8 bases; bases outside gene matches: 11. The germline V gene has CDR1 KGHSH and CDR2 LQKENI. The CDR3 totals 14 residues. CDR3 sequence reads: CASSSGQDSPEAFF. CDR3 DNA sequence: TGTGCCAGCTCATCCGGACAGGACAGTCCCGAAGCTTTCTTT.

This chain joins TRBV5-1 and TRBJ1-1, with TRBD1 matching 9 bases. The V and J ends lost 4 bases and 3 bases, in that order; junction bases with no gene match: 7. Germline V gives CDR1 SGHRS, CDR2 YFSETQ. CDR3 length: 15 amino acids. CDR3 sequence reads: CASSTLQGADTEAFF. The DNA of the CDR3 is TGCGCCAGCAGCACCTTACAGGGGGCGGACACTGAAGCTTTCTTT. Filled out from reference TRBV5-1 and TRBJ1-1, the complete variable domain reads KAGVTQTPRYLIKTRGQQVTLSCSPISGHRSVSWYQQTPGQGLQFLFEYFSETQRNKGNFPGRFSGRQFSNSRSEMNVSTLELGDSALYLCASSTLQGADTEAFFGQGTRLTVV.

This rearrangement joins TRBV25-1 to TRBJ1-1; TRBD1 aligns across 8 bases. V lost 8 bases and J lost 0; bases outside the gene matches: 5. CDR3 size: 14 residues. CDR1 is MGHDK, CDR2 SYGVNS, per germline. The DNA for the CDR3 is TGTGCCAGCGTTGACAGGGGAGTGAACACTGAAGCTTTCTTT. This gives the protein CASVDRGVNTEAFF.

This chain connects TRBV18 to TRBJ1-5, with 8 positions matching TRBD1. CDR1 is KGHSH, CDR2 LQKENI, per germline. Trimming removed 6 bases from V and 7 bases from J; junction bases left unmatched: 8. The CDR3 sequence is 14 residues long. The CDR3 DNA follows: TGTGCCAGCTCGACCACAGGACAGGGACAGCCCCAGCATTTT. Residues: CASSTTGQGQPQHF.

Comment on this clone: The conserved phenylalanine or tryptophan is not found at the CDR3 terminus, so this likely reflects a read error. The DNA is left out, because the CDR3 cannot be placed on it with certainty; the CDR3 is given as TCRdb lists it. The V gene is TRBV5-1, the J gene TRBJ1-2; the table calls TRBD1, which could not be checked here. The CDR3 numbers 12 amino acids, ends counted. Germline V gene lookup returns CDR1 SGHRS and CDR2 YFSETQ. CDR3 loop: CASSLDGQRQNI.

The V gene is TRBV6-5, the J gene TRBJ1-5; D is ambiguous. The CDR3 extends over 13 amino acids. The ends were cut back, 6 bases at V and 5 bases at J, with 11 bases in the middle. From germline, CDR1 is MNHEY and CDR2 SVGAGI. CDR3 nucleotides: TGTGCCAGCAGGATCAAGGAGGATCAGCCCCAGCATTTT. Its translation: CASRIKEDQPQHF.

The chain links TRBV19 to TRBJ1-1, with TRBD1 as a possible D gene (6 bases). The V gene's germline CDR1 is LNHDA and CDR2 SQIVND (reference sequence). This CDR3 is built from 12 residues. The V and J ends lost 8 bases and 1 base respectively, with 8 bases between them. This CDR3 is CASGQKNTEAFF. In DNA, the CDR3 is TGTGCCAGTGGACAGAAGAACACTGAAGCTTTCTTT. Full variable domain (outside the CDR3, taken from reference TRBV19 and TRBJ1-1): DGGITQSPKYLFRKEGQNVTLSCEQNLNHDAMYWYRQDPGQGLRLIYYSQIVNDFQKGDIAEGYSVSREKKESFPLTVTSAQKNPTAFYLCASGQKNTEAFFGQGTRLTVV.

The chain links TRBV19 to TRBJ2-2; D perhaps matches TRBD2 (6 bases). The germline V and J ends were trimmed by 11 bases and 0 bases, with 13 bases remaining between them. Germline V CDR1 and CDR2: LNHDA, SQIVND (reference sequence). This CDR3 comprises 14 residues. The CDR3 loop is CAVRGTANTGELFF. For the CDR3, the DNA is TGTGCCGTCCGCGGGACGGCGAACACCGGGGAGCTGTTTTTT.

The chain links TRBV12-3 or TRBV12-4 to TRBJ2-1; 10 nucleotides agree with TRBD1. This CDR3 has 13 residues. Unmatched junction bases numbered 1, after V lost 8 bases and J lost 3 bases. CDR3 amino acids: CASGQGVYNEQFF. The CDR3 coding sequence is TGTGCCAGCGGACAGGGGGTCTACAATGAGCAGTTCTTC.

V is TRBV6-1 and J is TRBJ1-1; D not resolved. The V gene's germline CDR1 is MNHNS and CDR2 SASEGT. V lost 4 bases and J 9 bases, leaving 24 bases between the germline ends. The length of the CDR3 is 16 residues. For the CDR3, the DNA is TGTGCCAGCAGTGCCCACGAAAGAGGGCTAGCCCGTCAAGCTTTCTTT. Translation: CASSAHERGLARQAFF.

The chain joins TRBV28 to TRBJ2-3, with TRBD2 identical over 15 bases. V was clipped by 7 bases and J by 1 base; unmatched bases: 9. Germline CDR1 reads MDHEN; CDR2 reads SYDVKM. The CDR3 runs to 18 residues. Here the CDR3 reads CASTVGLAGGQGTDTQYF. The CDR3 nucleotides are TGTGCCAGCACCGTCGGACTAGCGGGGGGGCAGGGCACAGATACGCAGTATTTT.

The chain couples TRBV9 to TRBJ1-6; maybe TRBD1 (5 bases). The CDR3 extends over 14 amino acids. Germline CDR1 SGDLS, CDR2 YYNGEE. Deletions cut 3 bases from V and 5 bases from J, with 9 bases between. The CDR3 nucleotides read TGTGCCAGCAGCGGACAGACGAATAATTCACCCCTCCACTTT. Amino acids: CASSGQTNNSPLHF.